What follows are 18 T cell receptor beta chains derived from one specimen sequenced in a study of human CD8 memory T cell subsets. Making the TCR beta libraries relied on UMI-labeled 5' RACE. TCRdb re-called the 5' RACE reads, yielding one record per CDR3 amino acid sequence without DNA. This table lists about 7,900 distinct CDR3 sequences. Sequencing used CD8+ T cells from PBMCs. All receptors come from a human donor in good health.

The chain carries TRBV6-5 and TRBJ2-7. The germline gives CDR1 MNHEY, CDR2 SVGAGI. This CDR3 is 14 amino acids long. The CDR3 protein is CASSPGGVAYEQYF.

In terms of frequency, this clonotype is medium-sized. The chain couples TRBV29-1 to TRBJ2-5; TCRdb's D call of TRBD2 is untestable without DNA. CDR1 is SQVTM, CDR2 ANQGSEA, per germline. The CDR3 spans 12 residues. The CDR3 reads CSVAGREETQYF.

This chain joins TRBV5-5 and TRBJ1-5; absent DNA, TCRdb's TRBD1 call cannot be checked. CDR1 is SGHKS, CDR2 YYEKEE, per germline (reference sequence). This CDR3 spans 17 amino acids. CDR3: CASSQYRGHLEDQPQHF.

This chain connects TRBV6-1 to TRBJ2-7. The CDR3 consists of 14 residues. The germline CDR1 and CDR2 sequences are MNHNS and SASEGT. The CDR3 reads CASSEVKGGETEYF.

V and J are TRBV12-3 or TRBV12-4 and TRBJ2-5. The CDR3 has 13 residues. CDR3 protein: CASSLAGFETQYF.

Measured by frequency, this clonotype is medium-sized. This chain links TRBV7-9 with TRBJ2-2; the D gene TCRdb calls, TRBD1, cannot be checked with no DNA. Per germline, CDR1 SEHNR and CDR2 FQNEAQ (reference sequence). CDR3 size: 18 residues. Here the CDR3 reads CASSLGDLGTANTGELFF. The entire variable domain, with the rest obtained from reference TRBV7-9 and TRBJ2-2, is as follows: DTGVSQNPRHKITKRGQNVTFRCDPISEHNRLYWYRQTLGQGPEFLTYFQNEAQLEKSRLLSDRFSAERPKGSFSTLEIQRTEQGDSAMYLCASSLGDLGTANTGELFFGEGSRLTVL.

The J gene is TRBJ2-5, the V gene TRBV5-1; checking the TCRdb D call of TRBD2 is not possible without DNA. The germline CDR1 and CDR2 sequences are SGHRS and YFSETQ. The CDR3 runs to 16 residues. The chain's CDR3 is CASSLIGLAGGETQYF.

The chain carries TRBV10-1 and TRBJ2-3. There are 15 residues in the CDR3. Per the germline V gene, CDR1 is WNHNN and CDR2 is SYGVQD (reference sequence). CDR3 sequence: CASSELGNDTDTQYF.

The V gene is TRBV7-9, the J gene TRBJ2-7; TCRdb picks TRBD2, but there is no DNA to check that call. The length of the CDR3 is 15 residues. CDR1 is SEHNR, CDR2 FQNEAQ, per germline (reference sequence). CDR3 sequence: CASSFGLAGDYEQYF.

This sequence joins TRBV7-2 and TRBJ2-5; the TCRdb call, TRBD1, lacks DNA for checking. The CDR3 spans 16 residues. CDR1 and CDR2 (germline): SGHTA, FQGNSA. The CDR3 sequence is CASSLEIETGQETQYF. The whole variable domain, filled in from reference TRBV7-2 and TRBJ2-5, reads GAGVSQSPSNKVTEKGKDVELRCDPISGHTALYWYRQSLGQGLEFLIYFQGNSAPDKSGLPSDRFSAERTGGSVSTLTIQRTQQEDSAVYLCASSLEIETGQETQYFGPGTRLLVL.

Frequency places this clonotype as medium-sized. The J gene is TRBJ2-7, the V gene TRBV27; there is no DNA to check the TCRdb D call of TRBD1. CDR1 is MNHEY and CDR2 is SMNVEV in the germline V gene (reference sequence). The CDR3 totals 15 residues. CDR3 region: CASSTSGFTSYEQYF.

J is TRBJ2-7 and V is TRBV15; TCRdb's D gene call, TRBD1, goes unchecked for lack of DNA. Germline V gene sequence: CDR1 LNHNV, CDR2 YYDKDF (reference sequence). The CDR3 is 14 residues long. CDR3 sequence: CATSRPGPVDEQYF.

The CDR3 protein is CATSDRGAGTGFDTQYF. V usage is TRBV24-1 and J usage is TRBJ2-3; the TRBD1 assignment by TCRdb is unverifiable without DNA. The germline V gene encodes CDR1 KGHDR and CDR2 SFDVKD. The CDR3 contains 17 residues.

This rearrangement joins TRBV4-1 to TRBJ2-2; the D call of TRBD2 rests on TCRdb alone, since no DNA is present to check it. The CDR3 extends over 17 amino acids. Germline V gives CDR1 MGHRA, CDR2 YSYEKL. The CDR3 region is CASNWDGSGSGTGELFF.

The chain recombines TRBV11-3 with TRBJ2-1; TCRdb selects TRBD1, and the lack of DNA leaves this call unchecked. The germline CDR1 and CDR2 sequences are SGHNT and YENEEA. The length of the CDR3 is 12 residues. The CDR3 loop is CASTEPGNEQFF.

The chain has TRBV20-1 and TRBJ2-5; TCRdb selects TRBD1, and the lack of DNA leaves this call unchecked. CDR3 length: 13 amino acids. Germline V lookup: CDR1 DFQATT, CDR2 SNEGSKA (reference sequence). CDR3 in amino acids: CSARGDSQETQYF.

V gene TRBV6-6 combines with J gene TRBJ2-7. Germline values: CDR1 MNHNY, CDR2 SVGAGI (reference sequence). CDR3 length: 13 residues. The CDR3 is CASSYSLGYEQYF.

This clonotype is identified as medium-sized from frequency. The J gene is TRBJ1-5, the V gene TRBV4-2. This CDR3 comprises 15 residues. Germline V gene sequence: CDR1 LGHNA, CDR2 YNFKEQ. Here the CDR3 reads CASSQDDDPYQPQHF.